This section outlines one T cell receptor beta chain sequence together with its context. CDR3 size: 12 residues. V was shortened by 4 bases and J by 6 bases, with 4 bases between the two germline ends. Germline-derived CDR1 and CDR2 are SNHLY and FYNNEI. Profiling relied on immunoSEQ multiplex PCR, and the TCRdb table lists in-frame clones only, not all of them. The sample gives 5,000 to 7,000 clones, 73% of which show up once; 9.5% to 13% is in the top ten. This sample was included in a study of chemoradiotherapy in HPV16-positive cancers. This chain links TRBV2 with TRBJ1-6; D uncertain. The sample here was taken from a patient who underwent chemoradiotherapy. This TCR came from a human donor with HPV-associated anogenital cancer. In nucleotides, the CDR3 is TGTGCCAGCAGTGTTCCTAATTCACCCCTCCACTTT. It encodes CASSVPNSPLHF.